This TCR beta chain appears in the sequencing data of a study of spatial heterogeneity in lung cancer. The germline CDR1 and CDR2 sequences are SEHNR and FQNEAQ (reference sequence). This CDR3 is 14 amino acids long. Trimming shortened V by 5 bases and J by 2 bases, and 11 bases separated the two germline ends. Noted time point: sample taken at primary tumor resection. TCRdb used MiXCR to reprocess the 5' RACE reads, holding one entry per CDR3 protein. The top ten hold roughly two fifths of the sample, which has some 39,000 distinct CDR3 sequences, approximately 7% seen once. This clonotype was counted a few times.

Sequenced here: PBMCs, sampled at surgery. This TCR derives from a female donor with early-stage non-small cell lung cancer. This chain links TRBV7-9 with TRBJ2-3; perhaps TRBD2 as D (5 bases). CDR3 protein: CASSLLGNTDTQYF. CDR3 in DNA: TGTGCCAGCAGCCTACTAGGGAACACAGATACGCAGTATTTT.